The 4 T cell receptor beta chains given below trace back to one sample, sequenced in a study of shared clonotypes between healthy human individuals. The protocol was immunoSEQ multiplex PCR, while the TCRdb copy is restricted to in-frame clones and leaves out a portion. The table shows under 2,500,000 clones, with approximately 96% occurring only once. Sequencing input: naive CD4+ T cells sorted from blood. Stated subset: CD45RA+ positively selected. These receptors originate from a man in his late teens or twenties in good health.

The V and J genes are TRBV4-3 and TRBJ2-3, with 7 bases matching TRBD2. The CDR3 sequence is 17 residues long. The germline V gene encodes CDR1 LGHNA and CDR2 YSLEER. With 0 bases clipped from V and 2 bases from J, the junction kept 8 bases outside the gene matches. Here the CDR3 DNA reads TGCGCCAGCAGCCAAGAGGCGTCTAGCGGACTCACAGATACGCAGTATTTT. Translated: CASSQEASSGLTDTQYF.

This clone was observed a few times. The V and J genes are TRBV7-9 and TRBJ2-3, with D perhaps matching TRBD1 or TRBD2 (5 bases each). V was clipped by 5 bases and J by 0 bases, with 12 bases between them. Per germline, CDR1 SEHNR and CDR2 FQNEAQ (reference sequence). The CDR3 has 15 amino acids. For the CDR3, the DNA is TGTGCCAGCAGCCTCCGGGACCAAAGCACAGATACGCAGTATTTT. Translating it yields CASSLRDQSTDTQYF.

This clone appeared a single time. Other DNA sequences in this sample translate to the same CDR3. The chain joins TRBV9 to TRBJ2-1; D remains ambiguous. This CDR3 has 11 residues. Germline assignment: CDR1 SGDLS and CDR2 YYNGEE. Trimming removed 4 bases from V and 5 bases from J, with 4 bases in between. CDR3 residues: CASSKNNEQFF. The CDR3 DNA reads TGTGCCAGCAGCAAGAACAATGAGCAGTTCTTC.

The rearrangement uses TRBV28 and TRBJ1-1, with 7 bases aligning to TRBD1. The CDR3 extends over 12 amino acids. Germline values: CDR1 MDHEN, CDR2 SYDVKM. The V gene end was trimmed by 4 bases and the J gene end by 11 bases; junction bases not matched to a gene: 7. CDR3 DNA sequence: TGTGCCAGCAGTTCGGGCACAGGGGCGGCTTTCTTT. Translation: CASSSGTGAAFF.